This entry describes one T cell receptor beta chain. This specimen comes from a study of T cell clones after liver transplantation. The germline V and J ends were trimmed by 2 bases and 0 bases, with 3 bases remaining between them. Germline CDR1 reads SGHNT; CDR2 reads YYREEE (reference sequence). This CDR3 region has 13 residues. Repertoires were generated with immunoSEQ multiplex PCR, while TCRdb's copy carries only in-frame clones and drops some. The table shows 65,000 to 70,000 clones, with nearly 95% occurring only once. The gene calls are TRBV5-4 and TRBJ1-3, with D uncertain. Sequencing was performed on CD4+ T cells from blood, taken less than 27 months after liver transplant. The sequence was obtained from a human patient who received a liver transplant. T cells may partly derive from the graft donor. In nucleotides, the CDR3 is TGTGCCAGCAGCTTAGACTCTGGAAACACCATATATTTT. This encodes CASSLDSGNTIYF.